These 10 T cell receptor beta chains were sequenced from one sample in a study of shared clonotypes between healthy human individuals. Clones were sequenced by immunoSEQ multiplex PCR, and TCRdb holds only the in-frame ones, with some missing. The sample has about 1,500,000 clones, around 97% seen once. The source material was naive CD4+ T cells sorted from blood. Specified subset: CD45RA+ positively selected. All receptors come from a man under 40 in good health.

The chain uses TRBV18 and TRBJ2-1, with 13 bases lining up with TRBD2. Germline assignment: CDR1 KGHSH and CDR2 LQKENI. The CDR3 has 16 amino acids. V shed 3 bases, J shed 14 bases, and the junction held 13 bases outside the gene matches. The CDR3 spells CASSPRGLAGLSGEFF. CDR3 nucleotide sequence: TGTGCCAGCTCACCCCGGGGACTAGCGGGGCTGTCGGGGGAGTTCTTC.

V gene TRBV11-2 combines with J gene TRBJ2-5, with D perhaps being TRBD1 or TRBD2 (5 bases each). Germline assignment: CDR1 SGHAT and CDR2 FQNNGV. Trimming removed 5 bases from V and 7 bases from J, with 14 bases in between. This CDR3 has 13 amino acids. The DNA of the CDR3 is TGTGCCAGCAGCAAAGAGGGGCTCGGGACCCAGTACTTC. Protein sequence: CASSKEGLGTQYF.

This chain uses TRBV28 with TRBJ1-1, with 7 positions matching TRBD1. The CDR3 has 17 amino acids. Germline V CDR1 and CDR2: MDHEN, SYDVKM. With V trimmed by 5 bases and J by 0 bases, 12 bases remained unmatched. DNA for the CDR3: TGTGCCAGCAGTACCTACCGGGACAGCGGATTGAACACTGAAGCTTTCTTT. This sequence encodes CASSTYRDSGLNTEAFF.

This chain uses TRBV5-4 with TRBJ1-1; a weak D match, TRBD1 (6 bases). V lost 5 bases and J 3 bases, leaving 17 bases between the germline ends. The CDR3 runs to 15 residues. Germline V gives CDR1 SGHNT, CDR2 YYREEE (reference sequence). The CDR3 loop is CASSPSGGRDTEAFF. The CDR3 nucleotides read TGTGCCAGCAGTCCCTCCGGGGGGCGGGACACTGAAGCTTTCTTT.

This clone was recorded once. The chain combines TRBV10-3 with TRBJ2-7, with TRBD2 identical over 9 bases. This CDR3 has 13 residues. Germline V gives CDR1 ENHRY, CDR2 SYGVKD. The J segment lost 7 bases and the V segment lost 10 bases, leaving 11 bases of the junction unmatched. The CDR3 coding sequence is TGTGCCACTGGACTAGCGAGTGGAGATGAGCAGTACTTC. Translation gives CATGLASGDEQYF.

V is TRBV19 and J is TRBJ2-7, with TRBD1 as a possible D gene (5 bases). CDR3 length equals 14 residues. Looked up from germline, CDR1 is LNHDA and CDR2 is SQIVND (reference sequence). Trimming left V 6 bases short and J 7 bases short, with 19 bases between. Here the CDR3 DNA reads TGTGCCAGTAGCTTGGAAACAGGCCCTGGGGAGCAGTACTTC. This sequence encodes CASSLETGPGEQYF.

The chain is built from TRBV7-2 and TRBJ2-2; either TRBD1 or TRBD2 may fit D (5 bases each). Germline CDR1 SGHTA, CDR2 FQGNSA. The V end was cut by 1 base, the J end by 5 bases, with 17 bases between. The CDR3 has 17 residues. The CDR3: CASSLDSAEGKTGELFF. CDR3 nucleotide sequence: TGTGCCAGCAGCTTAGATTCGGCAGAGGGGAAGACCGGGGAGCTGTTTTTT.

V and J are TRBV7-8 and TRBJ2-1, with D unresolved. The CDR3 length is 12 residues. CDR1 and CDR2 (germline): SGHVS, FQNEAQ. V was clipped by 1 base and J by 5 bases, with 3 bases between them. The CDR3 reads CASSLVDNEQFF. CDR3 nucleotides: TGTGCCAGCAGCTTAGTAGACAATGAGCAGTTCTTC.

The rearrangement uses TRBV6-6 and TRBJ2-7; 7 bases agree with TRBD1. V shed 6 bases, J shed 7 bases, and the junction held 12 bases outside the gene matches. The CDR3 runs 14 residues. CDR1 is MNHNY and CDR2 is SVGAGI in the germline V gene (reference sequence). The CDR3 region has the DNA TGTGCCAGCAGCTTAGGGTACAGGGGTAGTGAGCAGTACTTC. Its translation is CASSLGYRGSEQYF.

The V call is TRBV11-3, the J call TRBJ2-5; weak D call: TRBD1 (5 bases). The CDR3 length is 14 residues. Trimming shortened V by 2 bases and J by 2 bases, and 9 bases separated the two germline ends. The germline gives CDR1 SGHNT, CDR2 YENEEA. CDR3 DNA sequence: TGTGCCAGCAGCTTATCCCGACAGCAAGAGACCCAGTACTTC. It translates to CASSLSRQQETQYF. The variable domain in full, with the rest retrieved from reference TRBV11-3 and TRBJ2-5, is EAGVVQSPRYKIIEKKQPVAFWCNPISGHNTLYWYLQNLGQGPELLIRYENEEAVDDSQLPKDRFSAERLKGVDSTLKIQPAELGDSAVYLCASSLSRQQETQYFGPGTRLLVL.